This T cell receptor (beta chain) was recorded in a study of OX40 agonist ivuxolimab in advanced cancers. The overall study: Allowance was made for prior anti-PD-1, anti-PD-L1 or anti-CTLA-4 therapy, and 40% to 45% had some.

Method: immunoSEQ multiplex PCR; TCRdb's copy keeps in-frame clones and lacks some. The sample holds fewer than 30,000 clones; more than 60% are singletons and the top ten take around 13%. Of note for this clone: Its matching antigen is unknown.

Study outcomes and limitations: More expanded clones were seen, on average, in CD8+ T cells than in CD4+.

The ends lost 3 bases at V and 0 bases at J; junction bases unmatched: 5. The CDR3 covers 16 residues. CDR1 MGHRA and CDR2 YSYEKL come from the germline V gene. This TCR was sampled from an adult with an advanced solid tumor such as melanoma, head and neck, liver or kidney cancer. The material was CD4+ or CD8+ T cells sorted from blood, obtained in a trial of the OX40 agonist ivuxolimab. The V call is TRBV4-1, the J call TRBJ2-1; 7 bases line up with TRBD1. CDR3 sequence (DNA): TGCGCCAGCAGCCACCCCAGGGACAGCTCCTACAATGAGCAGTTCTTC. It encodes CASSHPRDSSYNEQFF.